This T cell receptor beta chain was retrieved from a study of cytomegalovirus exposure and HLA in healthy donors. Points from the study as a whole: It was reported in a later analysis that an Asian-associated ancestry cluster showed fewer N-insertions than the roughly 670-donor mean. Associated with cytomegalovirus, according to the listing, were 150 to 200 TCR beta chains.

The germline CDR1 and CDR2 sequences are SNHLY and FYNNEI. The CDR3 contains 16 residues. Trimming at V came to 3 bases and at J to 4 bases, leaving 11 bases not matched to a gene. 60 Vbeta and 13 Jbeta primers were used in PCR. Original handling: Later, an analysis found 80 million or so unique TCR beta chains, and around 12 million of these were shared. Produced via immunoSEQ multiplex PCR; TCRdb's table is partial and in-frame only. V and J calls plus clone size are reproduced from that table; the DNA served to infer D and trimming. The profile covers about 110,000 clones, with roughly 74% appearing a single time and 2.5% taken by the ten largest. Each donor's status was that of a healthy bone marrow donor. Details on this clone: What it binds is unknown.

The clonotype comes from a middle-aged man in good health and CMV-seronegative. Material: PBMCs. This chain links TRBV2 with TRBJ2-5, with 7 bases matching TRBD2. CDR3 nucleotide sequence: TGTGCCAGCAGTGATCGGGGCGGGGGAGGGGCAGAGACCCAGTACTTC. Translated, it gives CASSDRGGGGAETQYF.